This T cell receptor beta chain is from a study of T-cell memory formation after mild COVID-19. Study results and caveats: Clonal second-wave expansions that peaked on day 37 had unconfirmed SARS-CoV-2 specificity. Contracting CD4+ clones were located mainly in CM and EM, and CD8+ clones in EMRA.

In this sample, this clonotype turned up many times. Its antigen remains unidentified. V was pared by 3 bases and J by 0 bases, with 9 bases between. The CDR3 length is 14 residues. The 5'RACE method, run with constant-segment primers, produced TCR alpha and TCR beta cDNA libraries (carrying sample barcodes and UMIs). TCRdb processed the 5' RACE reads anew with MiXCR; each CDR3 protein has one entry. Of fewer than 600,000 distinct CDR3 sequences in the sample, roughly a fifth are singletons; the top ten hold roughly 8.3%. The chain recombines TRBV12-3 or TRBV12-4 with TRBJ2-7; unclear D gene. The receptor was derived from an adult woman who had mild COVID-19 (a few samples of this study predate the infection). Cell type and time point are not known. The sample comprised PBMCs or a T cell subset sorted from them (not recorded which). CDR3 sequence: CASSFGRSSYEQYF. The CDR3 DNA follows: TGTGCCAGCAGTTTCGGACGGAGCTCCTACGAGCAGTACTTC.